The clone carrying this TCR beta chain was counted between two and nine times. A read error may produce the germline difference seen at one junction end. The data were taken from a study of cytomegalovirus exposure and HLA in healthy donors. This CDR3 contains 13 residues. The V gene's germline CDR1 is SSHAT and CDR2 FNYEAQ (reference sequence). Researchers ran the PCR with 60 Vbeta and 13 Jbeta primers. The data were produced by immunoSEQ multiplex PCR, yet TCRdb's version contains in-frame clones alone and is incomplete. There are more than 100,000 clones in the sample; 75% to 85% occur only once, and around 1% lies in the top ten.

The chain recombines TRBV7-7 with TRBJ2-7; D is perhaps TRBD1 (7 bases). Sequenced input: PBMCs. The TCR originated in a male donor in good health and CMV-seronegative. CDR3 sequence reads: CASSAGQINEQYF. The CDR3 DNA sequence: TGTGCTAGCAGCGCGGGACAGATAAACGAGCAGTACTTC. The variable domain in full, with the rest retrieved from reference TRBV7-7 and TRBJ2-7, is GAGVSQSPRYKVTKRGQDVTLRCDPISSHATLYWYQQALGQGPEFLTYFNYEAQPDKSGLPSDRFSAERPEGSISTLTIQRTEQRDSAMYRCASSAGQINEQYFGPGTRLTVT.